These 5 T cell receptor beta chains originate from one sample sequenced in a study of shared clonotypes between healthy human individuals. The table came from immunoSEQ multiplex PCR; TCRdb's copy has only in-frame clones and leaves some out. The sample holds some 1 million clones, around 74% seen once. The source material was memory CD4+ T cells sorted from blood. Subset in this sample: CD45RA-negative fraction. All receptors come from a man aged 18 to 30 in good health.

J is TRBJ2-5 and V is TRBV11-2, with D possibly being TRBD1 (6 bases). The CDR3 extends over 14 amino acids. V lost 5 bases, J lost 1 base, and 11 bases lay in between. The V gene's germline CDR1 is SGHAT and CDR2 FQNNGV. The CDR3 protein is CASSMTGIQETQYF. CDR3 DNA: TGTGCCAGCAGCATGACAGGCATCCAAGAGACCCAGTACTTC.

This clone was observed many times. The V call is TRBV15, the J call TRBJ1-5; D unclear. The germline V gene encodes CDR1 LNHNV and CDR2 YYDKDF (reference sequence). Trimming pared 5 bases from V and 0 bases from J, leaving 14 bases between. CDR3 length: 16 residues. The CDR3 nucleotides are TGTGCCACCAGCGCATCAGACTTTTATAGCAATCAGCCCCAGCATTTT. Translation gives CATSASDFYSNQPQHF.

In its sample, this clone was seen a few times. The chain joins TRBV5-3 to TRBJ1-5; D might be TRBD1 (5 bases). TRBV5-3 is an open reading frame, and its role is uncertain. The V gene lost 8 bases and the J gene lost 0 bases, with 15 bases spanning the gap. The length of the CDR3 is 15 residues. This CDR3 reads CASYRDGNSNQPQHF. The CDR3 DNA reads as TGTGCCAGCTACCGGGACGGGAATAGCAATCAGCCCCAGCATTTT.

CDR3 nucleotides: TGTGCCAGCAGTGAGTGGGGTTTGGCTGGCGAGCAGTACTTC. Translating it yields CASSEWGLAGEQYF. V usage is TRBV25-1 and J usage is TRBJ2-7, with no clear D. Looked up from germline, CDR1 is MGHDK and CDR2 is SYGVNS. The CDR3 runs to 14 residues. V lost 3 bases and J lost 6, with 15 bases in between.

The J gene is TRBJ2-5, the V gene TRBV5-8; 10 bases line up with TRBD2. CDR1 is SGHTS and CDR2 is YDEGEE in the germline V gene. The CDR3 consists of 17 residues. Trimming removed 2 bases from V and 3 bases from J; junction bases left unmatched: 10. The CDR3 sequence: CASSLGSGGAMEETQYF. The CDR3 DNA sequence: TGTGCCAGCAGCTTAGGAAGCGGGGGGGCCATGGAAGAGACCCAGTACTTC.